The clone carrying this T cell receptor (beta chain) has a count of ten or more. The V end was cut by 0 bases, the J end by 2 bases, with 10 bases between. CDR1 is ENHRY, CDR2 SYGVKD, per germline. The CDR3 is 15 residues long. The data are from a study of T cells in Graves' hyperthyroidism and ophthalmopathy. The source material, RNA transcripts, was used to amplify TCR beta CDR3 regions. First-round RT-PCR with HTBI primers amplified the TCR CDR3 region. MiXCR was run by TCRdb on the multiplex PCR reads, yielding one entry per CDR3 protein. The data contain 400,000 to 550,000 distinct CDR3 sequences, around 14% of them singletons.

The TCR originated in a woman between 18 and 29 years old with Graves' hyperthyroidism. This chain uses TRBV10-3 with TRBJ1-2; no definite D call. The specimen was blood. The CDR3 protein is CAISESTVTNYGYTF. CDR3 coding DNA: TGTGCCATCAGTGAGTCGACTGTCACAAACTATGGCTACACCTTC.